Following are 10 T cell receptor beta chains from one sample sequenced in a study of T cell changes during pregnancy in multiple sclerosis. Some clones are missing from TCRdb's copy, which holds only in-frame ones; the method was immunoSEQ multiplex PCR. The table has approximately 29,000 clones, 80% to 90% seen once. Sequenced here: CD4+ T cells from peripheral blood mononuclear cells, sampled in the second trimester of pregnancy. The receptor set was obtained from a female donor with multiple sclerosis, enrolled in a pregnancy study.

The rearrangement joins TRBV28 to TRBJ2-1; D unresolved. Trimming took off 2 bases at V and 0 bases at J, with 8 bases between the two ends. CDR3 length: 15 residues. Per the germline V gene, CDR1 is MDHEN and CDR2 is SYDVKM. CDR3 DNA: TGTGCCAGCAGTTTAGGCGGCAGCTCCTACAATGAGCAGTTCTTC. This codes for CASSLGGSSYNEQFF.

The V gene is TRBV2, the J gene TRBJ1-4; the match to TRBD1 covers 7 bases. V lost 4 bases and J lost 4; bases outside the gene matches: 0. This CDR3 is 13 amino acids long. CDR1 is SNHLY, CDR2 FYNNEI, per germline. CDR3 DNA: TGTGCCAGCAGTGGACAGGGTAATGAAAAACTGTTTTTT. This codes for CASSGQGNEKLFF. Combining the CDR3 with reference TRBV2 and TRBJ1-4 gives the whole variable domain EPEVTQTPSHQVTQMGQEVILRCVPISNHLYFYWYRQILGQKVEFLVSFYNNEISEKSEIFDDQFSVERPDGSNFTLKIRSTKLEDSAMYFCASSGQGNEKLFFGSGTQLSVL.

This clone was detected only once. The chain combines TRBV5-5 with TRBJ1-1; 10 bases fit TRBD1. After removal of 5 bases from V and 0 bases from J, the junction contained 1 base not matched to a gene. Germline CDR1 SGHKS, CDR2 YYEKEE (reference sequence). The length of the CDR3 is 14 residues. As DNA, the CDR3 is TGTGCCAGCAGGGACAGGGGGATGAACACTGAAGCTTTCTTT. Translating gives CASRDRGMNTEAFF.

The chain uses TRBV30 and TRBJ2-3; D might be TRBD1 (6 bases). Germline V CDR1 and CDR2: GTSNPN, SVGIG (reference sequence). This CDR3 region has 18 residues. Deletions cut 3 bases from V and 1 base from J, with 23 bases between. DNA for the CDR3: TGTGCCTGGAGGTACGGGACAATTACCAAACCCCGCACAGATACGCAGTATTTT. It specifies CAWRYGTITKPRTDTQYF.

This sequence joins TRBV5-6 and TRBJ1-2; no clear D gene. The CDR3 loop spans 14 amino acids. V lost 4 bases and J lost 4, with 14 bases in between. CDR1 and CDR2 (germline): SGHDT, YYEEEE. The CDR3 loop is CASSPQSQVYGYTF. The CDR3 DNA reads as TGTGCCAGCAGCCCACAGTCGCAAGTCTATGGCTACACCTTC.

The chain couples TRBV6-1 to TRBJ2-3, with 8 bases lining up with TRBD1. The germline V gene has CDR1 MNHNS and CDR2 SASEGT. After removal of 6 bases from V and 2 bases from J, the junction contained 7 bases not matched to a gene. There are 15 residues in the CDR3. The CDR3 DNA sequence: TGTGCCAGCAGGAAGACAGGGGCTTTCACAGATACGCAGTATTTT. Translation: CASRKTGAFTDTQYF.

V is TRBV25-1 and J is TRBJ1-1, with D perhaps matching TRBD1 (5 bases). Germline V gene data show CDR1 as MGHDK and CDR2 as SYGVNS. The CDR3 is 13 residues long. V was trimmed by 6 bases and J by 3 bases, leaving 11 bases between them. The CDR3 DNA reads TGTGCCAGCAGATTTGACAGCTACACTGAAGCTTTCTTT. This sequence encodes CASRFDSYTEAFF.

This clone was detected a few times. The rearrangement joins TRBV29-1 to TRBJ1-2, with D hard to call. This CDR3 is 14 amino acids long. Trimming left V 6 bases short and J 0 bases short, with 14 bases between. CDR1 and CDR2 (germline): SQVTM, ANQGSEA. CDR3 in amino acids: CSVAAQSTNYGYTF. The CDR3 coding sequence is TGCAGCGTCGCCGCACAGAGTACTAACTATGGCTACACCTTC. The complete variable domain, with remaining parts taken from reference TRBV29-1 and TRBJ1-2, reads SAVISQKPSRDICQRGTSLTIQCQVDSQVTMMFWYRQQPGQSLTLIATANQGSEATYESGFVIDKFPISRPNLTFSTLTVSNMSPEDSSIYLCSVAAQSTNYGYTFGSGTRLTVV.

The chain is built from TRBV29-1 and TRBJ2-7, with unresolved D. The CDR3 length is 11 residues. Trimming pared 5 bases from V and 5 bases from J, leaving 10 bases between. In germline, CDR1 is SQVTM, CDR2 ANQGSEA. DNA for the CDR3: TGCAGCGTTAGGCATGGAGACGAGCAGTACTTC. This gives the protein CSVRHGDEQYF.

The gene calls are TRBV7-2 and TRBJ1-2; 8 positions agree with TRBD1. The CDR3 is 16 amino acids. V lost 1 base to trimming and J lost 4 bases; unmatched junction nucleotides: 8. Germline V lookup: CDR1 SGHTA, CDR2 FQGNSA. DNA for the CDR3: TGTGCCAGCAGCTTAGACCCGGGACAGGAAGCCTATGGCTACACCTTC. It translates to CASSLDPGQEAYGYTF.